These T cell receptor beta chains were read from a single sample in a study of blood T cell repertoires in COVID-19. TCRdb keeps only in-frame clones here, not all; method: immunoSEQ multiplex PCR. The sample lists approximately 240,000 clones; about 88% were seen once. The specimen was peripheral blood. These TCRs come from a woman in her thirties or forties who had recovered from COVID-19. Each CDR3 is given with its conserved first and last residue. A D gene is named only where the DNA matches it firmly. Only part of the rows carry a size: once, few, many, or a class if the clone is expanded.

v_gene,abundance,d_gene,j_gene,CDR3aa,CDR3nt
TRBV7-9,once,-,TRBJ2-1,CASSFGRVEQFF,TGTGCCAGCAGCTTTGGGCGGGTTGAGCAGTTCTTC
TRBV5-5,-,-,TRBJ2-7,CASSWGGPEGEQYF,TGTGCCAGCAGCTGGGGGGGGCCGGAGGGCGAGCAGTACTTC
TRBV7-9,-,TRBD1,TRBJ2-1,CASLGIEGQGIDNEQFF,TGTGCCAGCTTGGGTATTGAGGGACAGGGGATCGACAATGAGCAGTTCTTC
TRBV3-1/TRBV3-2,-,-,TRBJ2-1,CASSPRSGEHYEQFF,TGTGCCAGCAGCCCCCGTAGCGGCGAGCATTATGAGCAGTTCTTC
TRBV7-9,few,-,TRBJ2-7,CASSLTASYEQYF,TGTGCCAGCAGCTTAACAGCCTCCTACGAGCAGTACTTC
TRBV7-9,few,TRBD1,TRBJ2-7,CASSEGQDYEQYF,TGTGCCAGCAGCGAGGGACAGGACTACGAGCAGTACTTC
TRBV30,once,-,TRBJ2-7,CAWSVGGTGYEQYF,TGTGCCTGGAGTGTAGGAGGGACGGGTTACGAGCAGTACTTC
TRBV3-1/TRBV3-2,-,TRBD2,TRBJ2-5,CASSQDLAGYETQYF,TGTGCCAGCAGCCAAGACCTAGCGGGTTATGAGACCCAGTACTTC
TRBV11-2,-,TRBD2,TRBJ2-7,CASSLALAASYEQYF,TGTGCCAGCAGCTTAGCACTAGCGGCCTCCTACGAGCAGTACTTC
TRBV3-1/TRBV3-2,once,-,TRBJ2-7,CASSQARGEQYF,TGTGCCAGCAGCCAAGCTCGGGGGGAGCAGTACTTC